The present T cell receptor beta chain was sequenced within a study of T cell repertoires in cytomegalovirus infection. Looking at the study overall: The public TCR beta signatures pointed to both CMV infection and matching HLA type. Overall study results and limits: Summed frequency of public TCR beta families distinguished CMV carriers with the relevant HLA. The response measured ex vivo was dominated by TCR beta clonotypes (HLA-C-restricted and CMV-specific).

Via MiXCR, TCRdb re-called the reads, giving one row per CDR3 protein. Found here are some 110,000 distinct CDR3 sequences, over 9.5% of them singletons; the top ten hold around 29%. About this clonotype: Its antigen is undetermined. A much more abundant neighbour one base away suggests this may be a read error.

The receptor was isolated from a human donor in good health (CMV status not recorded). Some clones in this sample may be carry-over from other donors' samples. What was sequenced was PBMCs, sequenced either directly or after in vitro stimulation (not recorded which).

The CDR3 nucleotides read TGTGCCAGCAGTGCAACTAGCTTCTGGGTCTACGATGAGCAGTTCTTC. Protein product: CASSATSFWVYDEQFF. The chain is built from TRBV27 and TRBJ2-1, with TRBD2 as a possible D gene (6 bases). CDR1 is MNHEY and CDR2 is SMNVEV in the germline V gene (reference sequence). The CDR3 loop spans 16 amino acids.